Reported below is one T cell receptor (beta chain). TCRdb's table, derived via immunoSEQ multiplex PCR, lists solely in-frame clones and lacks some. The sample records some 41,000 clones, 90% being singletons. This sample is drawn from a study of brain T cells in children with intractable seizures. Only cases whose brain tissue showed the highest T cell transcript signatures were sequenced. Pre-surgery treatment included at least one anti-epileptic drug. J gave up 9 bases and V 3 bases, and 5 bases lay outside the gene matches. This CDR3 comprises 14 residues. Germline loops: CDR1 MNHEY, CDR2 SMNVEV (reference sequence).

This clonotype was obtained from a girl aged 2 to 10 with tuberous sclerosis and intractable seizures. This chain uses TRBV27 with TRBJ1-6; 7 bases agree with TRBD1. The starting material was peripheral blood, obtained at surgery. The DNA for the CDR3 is TGTGCCAGCAGTTTGGGGACAGCCATTTCACCCCTCCACTTT. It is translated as CASSLGTAISPLHF.